This T cell receptor (beta chain) was recorded in a study of cytomegalovirus exposure and HLA in healthy donors. Background on the study: Researchers previously reported finding 117 million unique TCR beta sequences from about 200 million T cells.

This clone was seen only a few times. Its antigen is undetermined. Germline V CDR1 and CDR2: KGHSH, LQKENI. V dropped 3 bases and J dropped 6 bases, with 18 bases sitting between them. The CDR3 is made up of 15 amino acids. Donors counted as nominally healthy when sampled, yet unrecorded immune exposures were likely. Use of 60 Vbeta and 13 Jbeta primers characterized the PCR. The authors' processing: In a later analysis, approximately 80 million unique TCR beta chains included roughly 11 million shared by two or more donors. Some clones are missing from TCRdb's copy, which holds only in-frame ones; the method was immunoSEQ multiplex PCR. That table gives V, J and clone size, and the DNA gave D and trimming. This sample has about 140,000 clones, with approximately 85% found just once. Study-wide points: Cytomegalovirus-associated TCR beta chains were listed, numbering some 150.

Sequenced material: PBMCs. V usage is TRBV18 and J usage is TRBJ2-7; possibly TRBD2 for D (6 bases). The sequence came from a woman between 45 and 60 years old in good health and CMV-seropositive. The DNA of the CDR3 is TGTGCCAGCTCACCTATCGGCCTACCCGGGGGCGAGCAGTACTTC. Protein sequence: CASSPIGLPGGEQYF.